These T cell receptor beta chains were read from a single sample in a study of post-analysis software for immune sequencing data. In TCRdb, the PCR reads were re-called with MiXCR into one record per CDR3 protein. The profile shows some 500,000 distinct CDR3 sequences, roughly 45% of them singletons. Sequenced input: blood. The receptors were sampled from a girl aged 5-17 years with multiple sclerosis. The CDR3 runs from the conserved cysteine through the conserved F or W. The order of the fields is J gene, clone size, CDR3 length, V gene, D gene, CDR3 DNA, CDR3 protein. D genes are given only for firm matches. Clone sizes are given selectively: once, few, many, or a class where the clone is expanded.

>TRBJ2-5|few|16|TRBV12-3/TRBV12-4|TRBD2
TGTGCCAGCAGTTTAGCTAGCGGGAGAGGGCAAGAGACCCAGTACTTC
CASSLASGRGQETQYF
>TRBJ2-1|.|13|TRBV20-1|.
TGCAGTGCTAGGGACCCCAAGTGGGATGAGCAGTTCTTC
CSARDPKWDEQFF
>TRBJ1-2|.|12|TRBV5-1|.
TGCGCCAGCAGCTTTACAGGGAATGGCTACACCTTC
CASSFTGNGYTF
>TRBJ1-2|.|14|TRBV4-1|.
TGCGCCAGCAGCCAAGATGGGTTAAGCTATGGCTACACCTTC
CASSQDGLSYGYTF
>TRBJ2-1|.|13|TRBV21-1|.
TGTGCCAGGCTAAAGGTAATTAACAATGAGCAGTTCTTC
CARLKVINNEQFF
>TRBJ2-5|.|15|TRBV20-1|TRBD1
TGCAGTGCTACCGGGACAGGGGGGCGAGGCAATGAGCAGTACTTC
CSATGTGGRGNEQYF
>TRBJ2-2|.|13|TRBV29-1|.
TGCAGCGTTTTCGGGGGAGGCACCGGGGAGCTGTTTTTT
CSVFGGGTGELFF
>TRBJ2-3|.|15|TRBV29-1|TRBD1
TGCAGCGCCCGCCGTGGGACAGGGGGCGCAGATACGCAGTATTTT
CSARRGTGGADTQYF
>TRBJ1-2|few|14|TRBV5-1|.
TGCGCCAGCAGCTTGGACAGAATTAACTATGGCTACACCTTC
CASSLDRINYGYTF
>TRBJ1-1|.|14|TRBV10-3|.
TGTGCCATCAGTGAGTCGGATGGGGGAACTGAAGCTTTCTTT
CAISESDGGTEAFF
>TRBJ2-1|.|11|TRBV6-6|.
TGTGCCAGCAGTTACCACGATGAGCAGTTCTTC
CASSYHDEQFF
>TRBJ2-1|.|14|TRBV20-1|.
TGCAGTGCTAGAGATCCGAGTAGCTGTAGTGAGCAGTTCTTC
CSARDPSSCSEQFF
>TRBJ2-1|.|15|TRBV7-9|.
TGTGCCAGCAGCCTAGCGATAGGGCACCACAATGAGCAGTTCTTC
CASSLAIGHHNEQFF
>TRBJ1-1|.|18|TRBV20-1|.
TGCAGTGCTAGACCGAGGCTCGGGACCAACTTCGTCCCCTCTGAAGCTTTCTTT
CSARPRLGTNFVPSEAFF
>TRBJ2-3|few|16|TRBV11-3|.
TGTGCCAGCAGCTTAGATCGTGGCGGTAGTCAAGATACGCAGTATTTT
CASSLDRGGSQDTQYF
>TRBJ2-7|.|14|TRBV27|TRBD2
TGTGCCAGCAGTTTTAGACTAGCCCAGTACGAGCAGTACTTC
CASSFRLAQYEQYF
>TRBJ2-1|.|16|TRBV7-9|TRBD2
TGTGCCAGCAGCCTACGGACTAGCGGGGGGGACAATGAGCAGTTCTTC
CASSLRTSGGDNEQFF
>TRBJ2-1|few|16|TRBV29-1|TRBD2
TGCAGCGTTGAGATGGTAGCGGGATGGCGTGGGGCTGAGCAGTTCTTC
CSVEMVAGWRGAEQFF
>TRBJ1-2|few|14|TRBV2|TRBD1
TGTGCCAGCCTATCGGGACAGGGGAACTATGGCTACACCTTC
CASLSGQGNYGYTF
>TRBJ2-7|.|12|TRBV29-1|TRBD2
TGCAGCGTACGGGAGGAGGCGGGCGAGCAGTACTTC
CSVREEAGEQYF
>TRBJ1-4|.|18|TRBV4-2|.
TGTGCCAGCAGCCCCCGCATGGTGAACGGGGCTGAGAATGAAAAACTGTTTTTT
CASSPRMVNGAENEKLFF
>TRBJ2-1|.|14|TRBV29-1|TRBD2
TGCAGCGTTGAAGTGCGTCTAGCGGGAGTCGAGCAGTTCTTC
CSVEVRLAGVEQFF
>TRBJ2-5|.|16|TRBV20-1|TRBD2
TGCGGTGCTAGAGATCCAAGCGGGAGGGCCCAAGAGACCCAGTACTTC
CGARDPSGRAQETQYF
>TRBJ2-5|.|14|TRBV7-9|.
TGTGCCAGCAGCCTCCAGGGGCTCCAAGAGACCCAGTACTTC
CASSLQGLQETQYF
>TRBJ1-5|few|14|TRBV28|.
TGTGCCAGCAGTCCCACGTCTAGCGATCAGCCCCAGCATTTT
CASSPTSSDQPQHF
>TRBJ1-2|few|19|TRBV4-1|.
TGCGCCAGCAGCGGGATTTGGGGGCGCGAGGAGTCCGGTAGCTATGGCTACACCTTC
CASSGIWGREESGSYGYTF
>TRBJ2-1|.|16|TRBV29-1|.
TGCAGCGTTGAAGATAGGACAGCGGACAACTACAATGAGCAGTTCTTC
CSVEDRTADNYNEQFF
>TRBJ2-3|few|14|TRBV7-2|TRBD2
TGTGCCAGCAGCCGGACTAGCGGGGTGTATACGCAGTATTTT
CASSRTSGVYTQYF
>TRBJ2-7|.|17|TRBV5-1|TRBD1
TGCGCCAGCAGCTTGGATGATGGCCTGACAGGGATATACGAGCAGTACTTC
CASSLDDGLTGIYEQYF
>TRBJ2-1|.|16|TRBV7-3|TRBD2
TGTGCCAGCAGTTTTAGCGGGAGGGCCTCATTAGATGAGCAGTTCTTC
CASSFSGRASLDEQFF
>TRBJ2-7|.|16|TRBV27|.
TGTGCCAGCAGTTTAGGTAGGGCGGTGGGTCGCTACGAGCAGTACTTC
CASSLGRAVGRYEQYF
>TRBJ2-3|.|17|TRBV6-2/TRBV6-3|.
TGTGCCAGCAGTTACTCGACGGCGCGACTTGGGTTGGATACGCAGTATTTT
CASSYSTARLGLDTQYF
>TRBJ1-5|few|17|TRBV7-2|.
TGTGCCAGCAGCTTAGAAAATTGGGGCCGGGGCAATCAGCCCCAGCATTTT
CASSLENWGRGNQPQHF
>TRBJ2-5|.|14|TRBV28|.
TGTGCCAGCAGTCCGGACAGCACTGGGGAGACCCAGTACTTC
CASSPDSTGETQYF
>TRBJ2-1|few|12|TRBV7-8|.
TGTGCCAGCAGCTTATTAGGGACTGAGCAGTTCTTC
CASSLLGTEQFF
>TRBJ2-4|.|13|TRBV27|.
TGTGCCAGCAGTTTGAAGGGAGAGAACATTCAGTACTTC
CASSLKGENIQYF